This T cell receptor (beta chain) appears in the sequencing data of a study of blood T cells in healthy people across ages. Study details: Researchers report that template switching captured about one barcoded beta molecule per two T cells.

The authors ran a second PCR of about 7 to 11 cycles using a sample-barcoded 5' primer and a J-beta primer mix. TCRdb passed the 5' RACE reads through MiXCR, listing each CDR3 protein once. The table includes approximately 2,000,000 distinct CDR3 sequences, about two fifths detected once. The CDR3 length is 15 residues. Between the trimmed V and J ends, which lost 0 bases and 4 bases, there was a span of 15 bases. Germline V CDR1 and CDR2: DFQATT, SNEGSKA (reference sequence). Only a few counts were recorded for this clonotype. Its target is unknown. Total RNA, at least 5.5 micrograms per sample, was extracted from PBMCs. Findings and limits, study-wide: Changes seen in expanded clonotypes were possibly confounded by donor CMV status left unknown. Diversity of TCR beta per million T cells declined in a roughly linear way with age.

The sample comprised blood. This clonotype was obtained from a human donor in good health. The chain couples TRBV20-1 to TRBJ2-5; no clear D gene. CDR3 loop: CSARDKDPNLETQYF. CDR3 DNA: TGCAGTGCTAGAGATAAGGACCCAAACTTAGAGACCCAGTACTTC.